This is a list of T cell receptor beta chains from one sample in a study of CD8+CD57+ T cells in acquired aplastic anemia. TCRdb independently ran MiXCR on the reads; one entry per CDR3 protein. The table records fewer than 250,000 distinct CDR3 sequences, around 49% of them present only once. Sequenced: sorted CD4+, CD8+, or CD8+CD57+ T cells (not recorded which) from PBMCs. These receptors originate from a human donor with aplastic anemia. The CDR3 runs from the conserved cysteine through the conserved F or W. Each record gives: V gene, clone size, J gene, D gene, CDR3 protein, CDR3 DNA. A D gene is named only where the DNA matches it firmly. Clone size is shown for a subset of rows, as once, few, many or a class of expanded clone.

V: TRBV6-4; size: -; J: TRBJ1-3; D: -; CDR3: CASSSREGLNF; DNA: TGTGCCAGCAGCTCCAGAGAGGGACTCAATTTT
V: TRBV6-1; size: many; J: TRBJ2-3; D: TRBD1; CDR3: CASSPGTGEDTQYF; DNA: TGTGCCAGCAGTCCCGGGACAGGGGAAGATACGCAGTATTTT
V: TRBV6-1; size: -; J: TRBJ2-3; D: -; CDR3: CASSALLRDTQYF; DNA: TGTGCCAGCAGTGCGCTACTCCGCGATACGCAGTATTTT
V: TRBV7-3; size: once; J: TRBJ2-1; D: TRBD2; CDR3: CASSPGLAGPTYNEQFF; DNA: TGCGCCAGCAGCCCGGGACTAGCGGGACCCACTTACAATGAGCAGTTCTTC
V: TRBV2; size: -; J: TRBJ2-3; D: -; CDR3: CASKRETQPGSDTQYF; DNA: TGTGCCAGCAAAAGGGAAACCCAACCGGGGTCAGATACGCAGTATTTT
V: TRBV20-1; size: many; J: TRBJ2-7; D: TRBD1; CDR3: CSAYDRGWGDEQYF; DNA: TGCAGTGCTTATGACAGGGGCTGGGGGGACGAGCAGTACTTC
V: TRBV7-7; size: -; J: TRBJ2-1; D: TRBD2; CDR3: CASSPVAGTHEQFF; DNA: TGTGCTAGCAGCCCCGTAGCGGGGACGCATGAGCAGTTCTTC
V: TRBV19; size: many; J: TRBJ1-1; D: -; CDR3: CASRSPGTEAFF; DNA: TGTGCCAGTAGATCCCCCGGGACAGAAGCTTTCTTT
V: TRBV5-6; size: -; J: TRBJ1-6; D: -; CDR3: CASSVASGDSPISPLHF; DNA: TGTGCCAGCAGCGTAGCGTCCGGGGACTCACCGATTTCACCCCTCCACTTT
V: TRBV5-8; size: -; J: TRBJ2-7; D: TRBD2; CDR3: CASSPGTSDEQYF; DNA: TGTGCCAGCAGCCCAGGGACTAGCGACGAGCAGTACTTC
V: TRBV5-1; size: many; J: TRBJ2-3; D: -; CDR3: CASSHGLSTDTQYF; DNA: TGCGCCAGCAGCCACGGACTGAGCACAGATACGCAGTATTTT
V: TRBV9; size: -; J: TRBJ1-6; D: -; CDR3: CASATSGGSPLHF; DNA: TGTGCCAGTGCGACTAGCGGGGGCTCACCCCTCCACTTT
V: TRBV18; size: -; J: TRBJ2-6; D: -; CDR3: CASSPWVSGVSGANVLTF; DNA: TGTGCCAGCTCACCATGGGTCTCCGGGGTATCCGGGGCCAACGTCCTGACTTTC
V: TRBV7-9; size: many; J: TRBJ1-4; D: -; CDR3: CASSLGQNEKLFF; DNA: TGTGCCAGCAGCTTAGGACAGAATGAAAAACTGTTTTTT
V: TRBV18; size: -; J: TRBJ2-5; D: -; CDR3: CASSPLTDSQETQYF; DNA: TGTGCCAGCTCACCACTTACAGACAGCCAAGAGACCCAGTACTTC